This TCR beta chain was sequenced in a study of long-term antiretroviral therapy in people with HIV. The overall study: There is a gap of about a decade between the earliest samples and the later 2015 immediate-ART recommendation.

Survey level was the resolution at which the v3.0 immunoSEQ assay ran. Profiled with immunoSEQ multiplex PCR; TCRdb holds only in-frame clones, not every one. The sample yields tens of thousands of clones, 80% to 95% seen once. The CDR3 covers 15 residues. The germline V and J ends were trimmed by 3 bases and 3 bases, with 15 bases remaining between them. Germline loops: CDR1 MNHNS, CDR2 SASEGT. Notes on this clone: Its specificity is unknown.

Whole-study results and caveats: Before ART, certain clones expanded, and these dominated the repertoire at all time points. Although diversity increased after ART, it remained lower than in transplant donor controls.

The clonotype was recovered from a man younger than 30 with HIV. The V gene is TRBV6-1, the J gene TRBJ2-7, with a tentative D call TRBD2 (5 bases). This material consisted of unsorted PBMCs, taken 3.1 years after starting antiretroviral therapy. DNA for the CDR3: TGTGCCAGCAGTGACGGTCACAGCGGACTCTACGAGCAGTACTTC. Protein: CASSDGHSGLYEQYF.